These T cell receptor beta chains were read from a single sample in a study of beta chain features in type 1 diabetes. The protocol was immunoSEQ multiplex PCR, while the TCRdb copy is restricted to in-frame clones and leaves out a portion. The table shows approximately 120,000 clones, with approximately 15% occurring only once. Input material: central memory CD4+ T cells from blood. The receptors were sampled from a man between 18 and 29 years old with type 1 diabetes. Each CDR3 is given with its conserved first and last residue. The D gene is left open where the match is weak. Rows may omit the clone size; those that give it use once, few, many or a size class.

TRBV7-2	16	TRBJ1-5	many	-	CASSHVDRRHNQPQHF	TGTGCCAGCAGCCACGTGGACCGACGACACAATCAGCCCCAGCATTTT
TRBV30	15	TRBJ1-2	few	TRBD1	CACKNTGAANYGYTF	TGTGCCTGTAAAAACACAGGGGCAGCTAACTATGGCTACACCTTC
TRBV11-3	13	TRBJ1-1	-	-	CASSLEAGTEAFF	TGTGCCAGCAGCTTAGAAGCAGGGACTGAAGCTTTCTTT
TRBV30	17	TRBJ1-2	-	TRBD1	CAWSVVQGIPGIYGYTF	TGTGCCTGGAGTGTGGTACAGGGGATTCCGGGCATCTATGGCTACACCTTC
TRBV5-6	14	TRBJ2-7	many	TRBD1	CASSRGQGRYEQYF	TGTGCCAGCAGCCGGGGACAGGGGAGGTACGAGCAGTACTTC
TRBV2	12	TRBJ2-1	-	-	CASSAGVGEQFF	TGTGCCAGCAGTGCAGGGGTCGGTGAGCAGTTCTTC
TRBV4-1	13	TRBJ2-7	-	-	CASSQGATYEQYF	TGCGCCAGCAGCCAAGGCGCCACCTACGAGCAGTACTTC
TRBV7-3	14	TRBJ2-3	-	-	CAEQLGVYTDTQYF	TGTGCCGAGCAACTGGGGGTTTACACAGATACGCAGTATTTT
TRBV7-2	15	TRBJ2-1	few	-	CASSSTASSYNEQFF	TGTGCCAGCAGCTCGACAGCTAGCTCCTACAATGAGCAGTTCTTC
TRBV6-6	14	TRBJ1-1	-	-	CASSYGQLNTEAFF	TGTGCCAGCAGTTACGGGCAGTTGAACACTGAAGCTTTCTTT
TRBV11-2	14	TRBJ2-3	many	-	CASSSTGKEDTQYF	TGTGCCAGCAGCTCAACAGGGAAAGAAGATACGCAGTATTTT
TRBV9	13	TRBJ1-2	-	-	CASSVNGQDGYTF	TGTGCCAGCAGCGTAAATGGACAAGATGGCTACACCTTC
TRBV5-6	16	TRBJ1-2	-	-	CASSLGQGVNLDGYTF	TGTGCCAGCAGCTTGGGGCAGGGAGTGAACTTGGATGGCTACACCTTC
TRBV4-2	14	TRBJ2-4	-	-	CASSPRLEGDIQYF	TGTGCCAGCAGCCCCCGACTAGAGGGGGACATTCAGTACTTC
TRBV18	12	TRBJ1-1	-	-	CASSVDGAEAFF	TGTGCCAGCTCAGTGGACGGAGCAGAAGCTTTCTTT
TRBV6-5	15	TRBJ2-5	-	-	CASSPRGDRQETQYF	TGTGCCAGCAGTCCTCGGGGGGACAGACAAGAGACCCAGTACTTC
TRBV7-9	16	TRBJ2-7	few	TRBD1	CASSLATGGYPYEQYF	TGTGCCAGCAGCTTAGCGACAGGGGGTTACCCCTACGAGCAGTACTTC
TRBV5-6	16	TRBJ2-1	few	TRBD2	CASSLSGTSGYNEQFF	TGTGCCAGCAGCTTGTCCGGGACTAGCGGATACAATGAGCAGTTCTTC
TRBV7-9	15	TRBJ2-7	-	-	CASSSVVPGTYEQYF	TGTGCCAGCAGTAGTGTTGTTCCAGGGACGTACGAGCAGTACTTC
TRBV7-9	12	TRBJ1-2	-	-	CASSLGSSQDTF	TGTGCCAGCAGCCTCGGATCTTCCCAAGACACCTTC
TRBV10-3	12	TRBJ2-5	-	-	CAISAGKETQYF	TGTGCCATCAGCGCAGGGAAAGAGACCCAGTACTTC
TRBV7-6	16	TRBJ1-2	-	-	CASSLDFLLSRNGYTF	TGTGCCAGCAGCTTAGATTTCCTCCTATCCCGGAATGGCTACACCTTC
TRBV5-1	14	TRBJ2-3	medium-sized	-	CASRTGTRTDTQYF	TGCGCCAGTAGAACAGGGACTCGAACAGATACGCAGTATTTT
TRBV6-5	15	TRBJ2-1	-	-	CASSRQTKNHNEQFF	TGTGCCAGCAGTCGACAGACCAAGAACCACAATGAGCAGTTCTTC
TRBV9	14	TRBJ1-1	-	-	CASSVAQGNAEAFF	TGTGCCAGCAGCGTAGCTCAGGGTAACGCTGAAGCTTTCTTT
TRBV5-1	13	TRBJ2-3	few	-	CASSLEGADTQYF	TGCGCCAGCAGCTTGGAGGGGGCAGATACGCAGTATTTT
TRBV7-6	14	TRBJ1-1	-	-	CASSSLTANTEAFF	TGTGCCAGCAGCTCCCTAACAGCGAACACTGAAGCTTTCTTT
TRBV9	14	TRBJ2-2	few	-	CASSVGWGTGELFF	TGTGCCAGCAGCGTAGGGTGGGGCACCGGGGAGCTGTTTTTT
TRBV18	16	TRBJ2-1	few	-	CASSPPDSRSHGGQFF	TGTGCCAGCTCACCTCCAGACAGTAGATCACACGGTGGGCAGTTCTTC
TRBV10-3	12	TRBJ2-1	-	TRBD2	CAISDGATSQFF	TGTGCCATCAGTGATGGGGCGACTAGCCAGTTCTTC
TRBV9	16	TRBJ2-3	few	TRBD2	CASSSGTSGFTDTQYF	TGTGCCAGCAGCTCCGGGACTAGCGGGTTCACAGATACGCAGTATTTT
TRBV19	15	TRBJ2-1	-	-	CASSIVTGQYNEQFF	TGTGCCAGTAGTATAGTAACAGGACAGTACAATGAGCAGTTCTTC
TRBV29-1	16	TRBJ2-5	few	TRBD1	CSAALATGKNQETQYF	TGCAGCGCTGCCCTTGCGACAGGGAAAAACCAAGAGACCCAGTACTTC
TRBV30	11	TRBJ2-5	once	-	CAWSGGETQYF	TGTGCCTGGAGCGGGGGAGAGACCCAGTACTTC
TRBV9	13	TRBJ1-1	once	-	CASSVDPGSEAFF	TGTGCCAGCAGCGTAGATCCTGGGTCTGAAGCTTTCTTT
TRBV6-5	13	TRBJ1-1	-	-	CATSIQENTEAFF	TGTGCCACTAGCATTCAAGAGAACACTGAAGCTTTCTTT
TRBV13	15	TRBJ2-1	-	-	CASSLEAAAYNEQFF	TGTGCCAGCAGCTTAGAGGCTGCGGCCTACAATGAGCAGTTCTTC
TRBV4-3	16	TRBJ1-2	-	-	CASSPNSHDSHYGYTF	TGCGCCAGCAGCCCAAACTCACATGACAGCCACTATGGCTACACCTTC
TRBV5-1	15	TRBJ2-3	many	-	CASSLDTGVTDTQYF	TGCGCCAGCAGCTTGGATACGGGAGTCACAGATACGCAGTATTTT
TRBV14	15	TRBJ1-1	few	-	CASSQVVSKRAEAFF	TGTGCCAGCAGCCAAGTTGTCAGCAAGAGGGCTGAAGCTTTCTTT
TRBV7-2	13	TRBJ1-2	few	-	CASSLEGTRGYTF	TGTGCCAGCAGCTTAGAGGGGACTCGTGGCTACACCTTC
TRBV15	13	TRBJ2-7	few	-	CATSRERSYEQYF	TGTGCCACCAGCAGAGAACGCTCCTACGAGCAGTACTTC
TRBV4-3	15	TRBJ1-2	-	-	CASSQDLGKNYGYTF	TGCGCCAGCAGCCAAGATCTGGGCAAAAACTATGGCTACACCTTC
TRBV30	13	TRBJ2-7	few	TRBD1	CAWSATGGTEQYF	TGTGCCTGGAGTGCGACAGGGGGGACCGAGCAGTACTTC
TRBV2	16	TRBJ1-5	-	-	CASSDQGTYSNQPQHF	TGTGCCAGCAGTGACCAGGGGACTTATAGCAATCAGCCCCAGCATTTT
TRBV7-2	15	TRBJ2-7	few	TRBD2	CASSLYASGRSEQYF	TGTGCCAGCAGCTTATACGCTAGCGGGAGGTCCGAGCAGTACTTC
TRBV14	14	TRBJ1-5	few	-	CASSKTGSHQPQHF	TGTGCCAGCAGCAAAACAGGGTCCCATCAGCCCCAGCATTTT
TRBV2	13	TRBJ2-1	-	TRBD1	CASSGTEDNEQFF	TGTGCCAGCAGCGGGACAGAAGACAATGAGCAGTTCTTC
TRBV6-4	14	TRBJ1-1	once	TRBD1	CASRARDRASEAFF	TGTGCCAGCAGAGCCCGGGACAGGGCCAGTGAAGCTTTCTTT
TRBV18	14	TRBJ2-7	few	TRBD1	CASSSQGVQNEQYF	TGTGCCAGCTCATCACAGGGGGTTCAAAACGAGCAGTACTTC